The next 23 T cell receptor beta chains were all read from a single sample in a study of blood T cell repertoires in COVID-19. Sequenced by immunoSEQ multiplex PCR; TCRdb stores in-frame clones only, minus some. The sample consists of 400,000 to 550,000 clones, around 89% of them appearing once. The sequenced sample consisted of peripheral blood. The source is a woman aged 25 to 39 with acute or convalescent COVID-19.

This chain links TRBV2 with TRBJ2-1; possibly TRBD2 for D (6 bases). This CDR3 is 14 amino acids long. V was pared by 8 bases and J by 6 bases, with 17 bases between. Germline V gene lookup returns CDR1 SNHLY and CDR2 FYNNEI. Here the CDR3 DNA reads TGTGCCAGCCTCCCTTTTGGTAGCGGCAATGAGCAGTTCTTC. It encodes CASLPFGSGNEQFF.

The V gene is TRBV6-5, the J gene TRBJ2-5, with D possibly being TRBD2 (5 bases). Germline values: CDR1 MNHEY, CDR2 SVGAGI. The CDR3 spans 13 residues. V gave up 7 bases and J gave up 1 base, with 10 bases separating them. In nucleotides, the CDR3 is TGTGCCAGCACCCGACTACCCCAAGAGACCCAGTACTTC. It specifies CASTRLPQETQYF.

The chain links TRBV27 to TRBJ2-7; possibly TRBD2 for D (5 bases). Trimming shortened V by 5 bases and J by 5 bases, and 19 bases separated the two germline ends. The CDR3 consists of 15 residues. In germline, CDR1 is MNHEY, CDR2 SMNVEV (reference sequence). CDR3 loop: CASSPTRGVFDEQYF. Written as DNA, the CDR3 is TGTGCCAGCAGTCCGACCCGGGGAGTGTTCGACGAGCAGTACTTC.

The chain is built from TRBV7-2 and TRBJ2-1; 11 bases agree with TRBD2. Per the germline V gene, CDR1 is SGHTA and CDR2 is FQGNSA. The CDR3 totals 16 residues. With V trimmed by 5 bases and J by 3 bases, 6 bases remained unmatched. The CDR3 loop reads CASSVRLAGYYNEQFF. In nucleotides, the CDR3 is TGTGCCAGCAGCGTCCGACTAGCGGGGTACTACAATGAGCAGTTCTTC.

The chain employs TRBV11-1 and TRBJ2-3; tentatively, D is TRBD2 (5 bases). Deletions cut 3 bases from V and 1 base from J, with 11 bases between. The CDR3 is 15 residues long. Germline loops: CDR1 SGHAT, CDR2 FQDESV (reference sequence). CDR3 coding DNA: TGTGCCAGCAGCTTTCCAGCGGAAGGCACAGATACGCAGTATTTT. Encoded protein: CASSFPAEGTDTQYF.

CDR3 nucleotide sequence: TGTGCCACCAGCAGAGGGGGGACAGGGGCAGAAACTTACACCTTC. Translated: CATSRGGTGAETYTF. The rearrangement uses TRBV15 and TRBJ1-2; 10 bases match TRBD1. The germline V gene encodes CDR1 LNHNV and CDR2 YYDKDF (reference sequence). The CDR3 contains 15 residues. V gave up 1 base and J gave up 11 bases; unmatched junction bases: 10.

This clone has a handful of counts. The chain is built from TRBV6-1 and TRBJ2-1; 11 positions match TRBD1. The CDR3 runs 16 residues. Germline V gene lookup returns CDR1 MNHNS and CDR2 SASEGT. Germline trimming cut 4 bases from V and 8 bases from J; bases unmatched to any gene: 10. CDR3 sequence: CASSGRDRGLYDEQFF. The CDR3 DNA reads as TGTGCCAGCAGTGGACGGGACAGGGGGTTGTACGATGAGCAGTTCTTC.

This chain uses TRBV6-5 with TRBJ1-4; D is ambiguous. Germline V CDR1 and CDR2: MNHEY, SVGAGI. The CDR3 has 12 amino acids. Trimming shortened V by 6 bases and J by 4 bases, and 6 bases separated the two germline ends. The CDR3 reads CASSGINEKLFF. The CDR3 nucleotides read TGTGCCAGCAGCGGGATTAATGAAAAACTGTTTTTT.

The genes are TRBV21-1 and TRBJ1-4; the table's TRBD1 call for D was not verified on the DNA. TRBV21-1 is listed as a pseudogene. This CDR3 is built from 17 residues. CDR3: CASSNYSEPGTGEKLFF. CDR3 sequence (DNA): TGTGCCAGCAGCAATTATTCAGAACCCGGGACAGGTGAAAAACTGTTTTTT.

This clone occurred once. The chain has TRBV9 and TRBJ2-1; possibly TRBD2 for D (6 bases). The CDR3 has 14 amino acids. V was trimmed by 3 bases and J by 7 bases, leaving 14 bases between them. The V gene's germline CDR1 is SGDLS and CDR2 YYNGEE. The CDR3 reads CASSAPGTYNEQFF. The DNA for the CDR3 is TGTGCCAGCAGCGCGCCCGGGACTTATAATGAGCAGTTCTTC.

This chain links TRBV5-1 with TRBJ2-3, with D tentatively TRBD1 (6 bases). The CDR3 has 14 amino acids. Germline CDR1 SGHRS, CDR2 YFSETQ. V was clipped by 5 bases and J by 1 base, with 11 bases between them. DNA for the CDR3: TGCGCCAGCAGGAAGAACAGGGGCACAGATACGCAGTATTTT. Translation: CASRKNRGTDTQYF.

The chain joins TRBV28 to TRBJ1-2, with 7 bases that match TRBD1. Germline V CDR1 and CDR2: MDHEN, SYDVKM. The CDR3 has 12 residues. Trimming removed 4 bases from V and 7 bases from J; junction bases left unmatched: 3. The CDR3 bases are TGTGCCAGCAGTTACAGGGGTCCTGGCTACACCTTC. Protein product: CASSYRGPGYTF.

The chain carries TRBV28 and TRBJ1-5; possible D gene TRBD1, 5 bases. The CDR3 is 14 amino acids. CDR1 and CDR2 (germline): MDHEN, SYDVKM. The ends were cut back, 6 bases at V and 7 bases at J, with 16 bases in the middle. The CDR3 region has the DNA TGTGCCAGCAGCGAGACAGACTTACTGCAGCCCCAGCATTTT. Its protein is CASSETDLLQPQHF.

V gene TRBV11-2 combines with J gene TRBJ2-7, with TRBD1 identical over 7 bases. V shed 5 bases and J 6 bases; nucleotides not matched to a gene: 10. CDR1 is SGHAT and CDR2 is FQNNGV in the germline V gene. This CDR3 has 14 amino acids. CDR3: CASSPRQGALEQYF. As DNA, the CDR3 is TGTGCCAGCAGCCCGCGACAGGGCGCTCTCGAGCAGTACTTC.

J is TRBJ1-5 and V is TRBV27; 8 bases are a match to TRBD1. The CDR3 has 13 amino acids. After removal of 5 bases from V and 5 bases from J, the junction contained 2 bases not matched to a gene. CDR1 and CDR2 from the germline V gene are MNHEY and SMNVEV (reference sequence). CDR3 nucleotides: TGTGCCAGCAGTAAGGACAGGGATCAGCCCCAGCATTTT. Its translation is CASSKDRDQPQHF.

The chain links TRBV19 to TRBJ2-7; the D gene is possibly TRBD2 (5 bases). Looked up from germline, CDR1 is LNHDA and CDR2 is SQIVND (reference sequence). Between the trimmed V and J ends, which lost 4 bases and 5 bases, there was a span of 15 bases. The CDR3 length is 14 residues. The CDR3 region has the DNA TGTGCCAGTAGTACCCTCGGGGAAAGAGACGAGCAGTACTTC. Amino acids: CASSTLGERDEQYF.

The chain uses TRBV13 and TRBJ1-2, with 9 nucleotides matching TRBD1. J gave up 8 bases and V 5 bases, and 12 bases lay outside the gene matches. Germline-derived CDR1 and CDR2 are PRHDT and FYEKMQ (reference sequence). The CDR3 is 15 residues long. The CDR3 reads CASSRPAGTGKGYTF. As DNA, the CDR3 is TGTGCCAGCAGCCGCCCTGCCGGGACAGGGAAGGGCTACACCTTC.

This rearrangement joins TRBV25-1 to TRBJ2-2; 7 bases are shared with TRBD1. The CDR3 contains 17 residues. Per the germline V gene, CDR1 is MGHDK and CDR2 is SYGVNS. Unmatched junction bases numbered 15, after V lost 7 bases and J lost 4 bases. CDR3 coding DNA: TGTGCCAGCACTGCGAACAAAGGGACAGTCAGCACCGGGGAGCTGTTTTTT. It codes for CASTANKGTVSTGELFF.

This CDR3 is CASSEQGASYEQYF. DNA of the CDR3: TGTGCCAGCAGTGAACAGGGGGCTTCCTACGAGCAGTACTTC. J is TRBJ2-7 and V is TRBV5-6; TRBD1 agrees at 9 bases. Per the germline V gene, CDR1 is SGHDT and CDR2 is YYEEEE. With 5 bases clipped from V and 1 base from J, the junction kept 4 bases outside the gene matches. The CDR3 totals 14 residues.

The genes are TRBV4-1 and TRBJ2-7; maybe TRBD2 (6 bases). Trimming removed 2 bases at V and 5 bases at J, with 16 bases between. This CDR3 is built from 15 residues. Germline V gives CDR1 MGHRA, CDR2 YSYEKL. The CDR3 spells CASSQKAGGWDEQYF. In DNA, the CDR3 is TGCGCCAGCAGCCAAAAGGCCGGGGGATGGGACGAGCAGTACTTC.

The CDR3 loop reads CASSVEGLEEKLFF. As DNA, the CDR3 is TGTGCCAGCAGCGTAGAGGGGTTAGAAGAAAAACTGTTTTTT. This chain links TRBV9 with TRBJ1-4; possibly TRBD1 for D (5 bases). Germline CDR1 and CDR2: SGDLS and YYNGEE. V gave up 0 bases and J gave up 8 bases, with 11 bases separating them. This CDR3 is 14 amino acids long.

The chain links TRBV2 to TRBJ2-5; D not resolved. The V end lost 1 base, the J end lost 1 base, and 4 bases lay between the germline ends. This CDR3 has 13 amino acids. Germline CDR1 SNHLY, CDR2 FYNNEI. The CDR3 loop is CASSEDSQETQYF. For the CDR3, the DNA is TGTGCCAGCAGTGAAGACAGCCAAGAGACCCAGTACTTC.

This rearrangement joins TRBV7-2 to TRBJ1-5; 8 positions match TRBD1. The ends lost 4 bases at V and 7 bases at J; junction bases unmatched: 9. Germline loops: CDR1 SGHTA, CDR2 FQGNSA. The CDR3 spans 15 residues. The CDR3 region has the DNA TGTGCCAGCAGCTCCTGGACAGGGTCTGGACAGCCCCAGCATTTT. This sequence encodes CASSSWTGSGQPQHF.